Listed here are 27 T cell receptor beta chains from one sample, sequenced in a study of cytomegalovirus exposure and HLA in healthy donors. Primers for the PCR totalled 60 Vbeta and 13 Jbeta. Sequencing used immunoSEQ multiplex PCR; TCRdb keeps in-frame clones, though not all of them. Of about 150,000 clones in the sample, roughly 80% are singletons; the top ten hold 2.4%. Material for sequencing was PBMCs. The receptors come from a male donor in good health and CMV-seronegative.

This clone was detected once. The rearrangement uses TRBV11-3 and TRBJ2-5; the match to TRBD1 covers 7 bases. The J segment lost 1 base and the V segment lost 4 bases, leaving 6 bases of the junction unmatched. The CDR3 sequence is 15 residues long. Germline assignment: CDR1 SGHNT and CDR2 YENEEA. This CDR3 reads CASSSRDSAQETQYF. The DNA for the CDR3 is TGTGCCAGCAGCTCCAGGGACAGCGCCCAAGAGACCCAGTACTTC.

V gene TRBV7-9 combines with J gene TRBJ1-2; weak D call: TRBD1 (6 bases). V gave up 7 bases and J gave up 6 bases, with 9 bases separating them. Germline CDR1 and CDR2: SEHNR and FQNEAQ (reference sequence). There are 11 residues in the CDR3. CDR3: CASKGGDGYTF. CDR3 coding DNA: TGTGCCAGCAAGGGGGGGGATGGCTACACCTTC.

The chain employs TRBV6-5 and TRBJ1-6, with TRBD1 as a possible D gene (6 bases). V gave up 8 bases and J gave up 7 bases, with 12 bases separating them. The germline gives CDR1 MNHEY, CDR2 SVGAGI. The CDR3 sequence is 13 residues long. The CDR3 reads CASGGQSNSPLHF. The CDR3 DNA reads TGTGCCAGCGGAGGACAGAGCAATTCACCCCTCCACTTT.

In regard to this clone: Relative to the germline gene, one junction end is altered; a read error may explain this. CDR3 nucleotide sequence: TGTGCCAGCAGCTGGCAGCCGGGTTTTTGTAACTTC. Translated, it gives CASSWQPGFCNF. The J gene is TRBJ2-7, the V gene TRBV7-6; D remains ambiguous. Germline loops: CDR1 SGHVS, CDR2 FNYEAQ. This CDR3 contains 12 residues.

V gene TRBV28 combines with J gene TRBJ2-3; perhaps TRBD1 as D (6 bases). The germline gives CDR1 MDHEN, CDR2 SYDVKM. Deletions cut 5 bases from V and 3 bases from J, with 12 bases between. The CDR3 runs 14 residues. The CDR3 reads CASSRRGMTDTQYF. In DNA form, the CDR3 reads TGTGCCAGCAGTCGCAGGGGTATGACAGATACGCAGTATTTT.

The CDR3 spells CASSQDSGETQYF. In DNA form, the CDR3 reads TGCGCCAGCAGCCAAGATTCGGGGGAGACCCAGTACTTC. The rearrangement uses TRBV4-3 and TRBJ2-5; D is perhaps TRBD2 (5 bases). CDR3 length: 13 amino acids. Germline V gives CDR1 LGHNA, CDR2 YSLEER. The V and J ends lost 0 bases and 5 bases respectively, with 7 bases between them.

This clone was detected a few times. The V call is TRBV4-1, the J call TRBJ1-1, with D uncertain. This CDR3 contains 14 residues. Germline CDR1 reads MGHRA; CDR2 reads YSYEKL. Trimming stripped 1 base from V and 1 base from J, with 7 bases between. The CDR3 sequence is CASSQAVGNTEAFF. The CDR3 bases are TGCGCCAGCAGCCAAGCCGTCGGGAACACTGAAGCTTTCTTT.

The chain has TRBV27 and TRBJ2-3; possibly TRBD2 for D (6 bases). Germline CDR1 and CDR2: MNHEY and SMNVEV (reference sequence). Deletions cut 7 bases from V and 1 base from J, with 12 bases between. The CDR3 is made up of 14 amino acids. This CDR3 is CASIGGTRTDTQYF. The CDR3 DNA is TGTGCCAGCATTGGGGGGACGCGCACAGATACGCAGTATTTT.

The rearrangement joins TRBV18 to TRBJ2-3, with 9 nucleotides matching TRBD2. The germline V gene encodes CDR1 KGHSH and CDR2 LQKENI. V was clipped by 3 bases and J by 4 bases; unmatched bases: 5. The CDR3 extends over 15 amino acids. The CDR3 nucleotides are TGTGCCAGCTCACCTGTAGCGGGAGCGCCAGATACGCAGTATTTT. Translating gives CASSPVAGAPDTQYF.

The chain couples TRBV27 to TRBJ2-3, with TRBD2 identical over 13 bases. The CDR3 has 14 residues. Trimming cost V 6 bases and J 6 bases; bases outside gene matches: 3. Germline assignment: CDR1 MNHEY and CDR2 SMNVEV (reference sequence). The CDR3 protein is CASRRLAGGDTQYF. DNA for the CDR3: TGTGCCAGCAGGCGACTAGCGGGGGGTGATACGCAGTATTTT.

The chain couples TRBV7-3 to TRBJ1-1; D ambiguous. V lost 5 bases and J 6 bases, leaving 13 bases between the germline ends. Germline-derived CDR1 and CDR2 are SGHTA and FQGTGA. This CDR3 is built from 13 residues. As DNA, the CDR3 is TGTGCCAGCAGCGCAGGAGGAGGGCCTGAAGCTTTCTTT. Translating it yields CASSAGGGPEAFF.

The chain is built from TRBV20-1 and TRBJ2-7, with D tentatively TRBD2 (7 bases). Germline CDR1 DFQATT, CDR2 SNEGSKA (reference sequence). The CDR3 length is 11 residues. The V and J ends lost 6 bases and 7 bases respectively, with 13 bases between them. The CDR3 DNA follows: TGCAGTGCCCCCCGGGGGGCGGAGCAGTACTTC. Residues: CSAPRGAEQYF.

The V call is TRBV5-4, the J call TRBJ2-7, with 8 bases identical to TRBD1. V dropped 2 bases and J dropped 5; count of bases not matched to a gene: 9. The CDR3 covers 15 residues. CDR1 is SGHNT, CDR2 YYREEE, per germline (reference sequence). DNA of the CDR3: TGTGCCAGCAGCTTTGGACAGGGCATAAGCAACGAGCAGTACTTC. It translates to CASSFGQGISNEQYF.

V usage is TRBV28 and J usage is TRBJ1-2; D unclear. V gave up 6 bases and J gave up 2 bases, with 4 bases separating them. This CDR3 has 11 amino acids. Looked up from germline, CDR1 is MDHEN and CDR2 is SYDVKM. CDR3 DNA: TGTGCCAGCAGGGAGAACTATGGCTACACCTTC. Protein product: CASRENYGYTF.

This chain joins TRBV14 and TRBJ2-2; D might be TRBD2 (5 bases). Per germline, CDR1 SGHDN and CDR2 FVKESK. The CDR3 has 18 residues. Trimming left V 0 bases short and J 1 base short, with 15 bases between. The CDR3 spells CASSQDSPRAGNTGELFF. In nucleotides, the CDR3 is TGTGCCAGCAGCCAAGATTCCCCTAGGGCGGGGAACACCGGGGAGCTGTTTTTT.

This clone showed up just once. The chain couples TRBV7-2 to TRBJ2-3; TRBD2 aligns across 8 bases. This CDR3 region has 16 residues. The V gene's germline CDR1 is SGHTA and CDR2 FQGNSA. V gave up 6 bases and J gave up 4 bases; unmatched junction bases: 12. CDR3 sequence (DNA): TGTGCCAGCAGGTCTCGTGGACTAGCCCTACCAGATACGCAGTATTTT. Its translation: CASRSRGLALPDTQYF.

This CDR3 is CAWSVARTGNSNSPLHF. The CDR3, as DNA: TGTGCCTGGAGTGTAGCCCGGACAGGGAATAGTAATTCACCCCTCCACTTT. This chain joins TRBV30 and TRBJ1-6; the match to TRBD1 covers 8 bases. J was trimmed by 6 bases and V by 0 bases; bases with no gene match: 10. Germline CDR1 and CDR2: GTSNPN and SVGIG (reference sequence). The CDR3 loop spans 17 amino acids.

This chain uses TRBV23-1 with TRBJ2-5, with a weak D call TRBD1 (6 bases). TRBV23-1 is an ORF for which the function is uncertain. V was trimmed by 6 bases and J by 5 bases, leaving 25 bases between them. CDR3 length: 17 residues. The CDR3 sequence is CASSLSSVHREWETQYF. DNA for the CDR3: TGCGCCAGCAGCCTATCTTCCGTACACAGGGAGTGGGAGACCCAGTACTTC.

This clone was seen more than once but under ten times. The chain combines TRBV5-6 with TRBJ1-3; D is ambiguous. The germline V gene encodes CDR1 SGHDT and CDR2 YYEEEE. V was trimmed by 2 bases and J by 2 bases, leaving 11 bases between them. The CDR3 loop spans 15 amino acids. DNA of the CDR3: TGTGCCAGCAGCTTTGGATCCGGGGCTGGAAACACCATATATTTT. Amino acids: CASSFGSGAGNTIYF.

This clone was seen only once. The CDR3 loop is CASSQVSQWNTGELFF. As DNA, the CDR3 is TGTGCCAGCAGCCAAGTTTCCCAGTGGAACACCGGGGAGCTGTTTTTT. This chain joins TRBV14 and TRBJ2-2, with D unresolved. Trimming pared 1 base from V and 1 base from J, leaving 10 bases between. The V gene's germline CDR1 is SGHDN and CDR2 FVKESK. The CDR3 sequence is 16 residues long.

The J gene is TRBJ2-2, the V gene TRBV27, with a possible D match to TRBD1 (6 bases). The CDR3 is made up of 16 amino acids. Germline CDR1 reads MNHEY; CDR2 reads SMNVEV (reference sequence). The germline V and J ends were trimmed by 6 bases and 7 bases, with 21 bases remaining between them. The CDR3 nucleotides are TGTGCCAGCAGCCCCCCCCGAACAGGGTCAGTCGGGGAGCTGTTTTTT. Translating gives CASSPPRTGSVGELFF.

In DNA, the CDR3 is TGTGCCAGAAGCTTGGACCCGACTAGTTGGGCCGAGACCCAGTACTTC. This encodes CARSLDPTSWAETQYF. This chain connects TRBV5-3 to TRBJ2-5; the D gene is possibly TRBD2 (6 bases). TRBV5-3 is designated an ORF whose function remains uncertain. Trimming took off 0 bases at V and 5 bases at J, with 17 bases between the two ends. The CDR3 is 16 amino acids.

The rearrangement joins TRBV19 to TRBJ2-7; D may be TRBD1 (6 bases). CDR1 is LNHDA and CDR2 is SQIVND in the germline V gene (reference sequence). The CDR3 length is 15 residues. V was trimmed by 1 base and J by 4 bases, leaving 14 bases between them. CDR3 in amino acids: CASSIVGARQYEQYF. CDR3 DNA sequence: TGTGCCAGTAGTATAGTGGGGGCGCGACAGTACGAGCAGTACTTC. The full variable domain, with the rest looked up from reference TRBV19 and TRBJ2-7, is DGGITQSPKYLFRKEGQNVTLSCEQNLNHDAMYWYRQDPGQGLRLIYYSQIVNDFQKGDIAEGYSVSREKKESFPLTVTSAQKNPTAFYLCASSIVGARQYEQYFGPGTRLTVT.

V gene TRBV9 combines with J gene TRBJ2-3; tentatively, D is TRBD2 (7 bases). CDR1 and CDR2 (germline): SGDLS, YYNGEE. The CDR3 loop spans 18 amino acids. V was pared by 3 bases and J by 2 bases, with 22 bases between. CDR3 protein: CASSEGGSPFLNTDTQYF. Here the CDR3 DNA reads TGTGCCAGCAGCGAGGGGGGGTCACCGTTTTTAAACACAGATACGCAGTATTTT.

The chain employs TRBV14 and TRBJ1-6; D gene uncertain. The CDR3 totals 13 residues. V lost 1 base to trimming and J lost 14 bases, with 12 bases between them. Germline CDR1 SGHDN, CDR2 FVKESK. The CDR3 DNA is TGTGCCAGCAGCCAAGGGGCCGGGGTCACCCTCCACTTT. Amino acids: CASSQGAGVTLHF.

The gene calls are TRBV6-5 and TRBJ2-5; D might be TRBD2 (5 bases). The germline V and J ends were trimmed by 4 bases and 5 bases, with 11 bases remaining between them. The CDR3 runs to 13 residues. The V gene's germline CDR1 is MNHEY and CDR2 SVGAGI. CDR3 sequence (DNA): TGTGCCAGCAGTTCCTCACTAGGGGAGACCCAGTACTTC. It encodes CASSSSLGETQYF.

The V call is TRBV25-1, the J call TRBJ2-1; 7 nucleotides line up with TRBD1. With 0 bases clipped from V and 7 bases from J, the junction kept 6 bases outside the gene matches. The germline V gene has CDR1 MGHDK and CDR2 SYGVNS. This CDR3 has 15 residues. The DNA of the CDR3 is TGTGCCAGCAGTGAATATAAGGGGGCAGGTAATGAGCAGTTCTTC. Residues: CASSEYKGAGNEQFF.